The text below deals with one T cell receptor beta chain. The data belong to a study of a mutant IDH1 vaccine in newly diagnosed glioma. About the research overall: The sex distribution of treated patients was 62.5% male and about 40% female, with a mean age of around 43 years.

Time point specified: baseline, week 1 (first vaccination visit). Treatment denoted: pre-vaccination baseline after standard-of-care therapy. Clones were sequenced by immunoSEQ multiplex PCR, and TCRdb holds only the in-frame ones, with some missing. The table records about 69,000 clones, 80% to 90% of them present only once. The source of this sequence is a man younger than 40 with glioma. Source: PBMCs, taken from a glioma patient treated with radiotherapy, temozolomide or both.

The CDR3 here is CASSSFSSVLGYNEQFF. CDR3 sequence (DNA): TGTGCCAGCAGCTCCTTCTCTAGCGTCTTGGGGTACAATGAGCAGTTCTTC. This chain links TRBV7-6 with TRBJ2-1, with a tentative D call TRBD2 (6 bases). CDR3 length: 17 residues. V lost 4 bases and J 4 bases, leaving 20 bases between the germline ends. CDR1 is SGHVS, CDR2 FNYEAQ, per germline.